Listed below are T cell receptor beta chains from one sample, sequenced in a study of T cell changes during pregnancy in multiple sclerosis. The assay was immunoSEQ multiplex PCR, and TCRdb's table has in-frame clones only and misses some. The top ten hold approximately 1% of the sample, which has 35,000 to 50,000 clones, approximately 90% seen once. The material sequenced was CD4+ T cells from peripheral blood mononuclear cells, taken in the second trimester of pregnancy. These receptors were obtained from a female donor with multiple sclerosis, enrolled in a pregnancy study. The CDR3 runs from the conserved cysteine through the conserved F or W. The D gene is left open where the match is weak. A clone size is listed for some rows: how often the clone was seen (once, few, many), or a class if it is expanded.

abundance: .
v_gene: TRBV29-1
j_gene: TRBJ2-2
d_gene: .
CDR3nt: TGCAGCGTTAAGAGAACCGGGGAGCTGTTTTTT
CDR3aa: CSVKRTGELFF

abundance: .
v_gene: TRBV6-5
j_gene: TRBJ2-7
d_gene: .
CDR3nt: TGTGCCAGCAGCAAAACCGGGCCAGGGGTTTTCGAGCAGTACTTC
CDR3aa: CASSKTGPGVFEQYF

abundance: .
v_gene: TRBV9
j_gene: TRBJ1-3
d_gene: .
CDR3nt: TGTGCCAGCAGCGTAGCCAGGGACATCCGAAACACCATATATTTT
CDR3aa: CASSVARDIRNTIYF

abundance: .
v_gene: TRBV4-1
j_gene: TRBJ2-7
d_gene: .
CDR3nt: TGCGCCAGCAGCCAAGACCCATACAGCGGAAGCTCCTACGAGCAGTACTTC
CDR3aa: CASSQDPYSGSSYEQYF

abundance: .
v_gene: TRBV2
j_gene: TRBJ2-1
d_gene: TRBD2
CDR3nt: TGTGCCAGCCTCAGACTAGCGGGAGCTGGGAATGAGCAGTTCTTC
CDR3aa: CASLRLAGAGNEQFF

abundance: .
v_gene: TRBV6-5
j_gene: TRBJ2-1
d_gene: .
CDR3nt: TGTGCCAGCAGTTACTCCCCCGGGTGGAATGAGCAGTTCTTC
CDR3aa: CASSYSPGWNEQFF

abundance: .
v_gene: TRBV6-6
j_gene: TRBJ1-5
d_gene: .
CDR3nt: TGTGCCAGCCACGGCAGGGACAATCAGCCCCAGCATTTT
CDR3aa: CASHGRDNQPQHF

abundance: .
v_gene: TRBV10-3
j_gene: TRBJ2-5
d_gene: .
CDR3nt: TGTGCCATCAGTGACGGGGAGACCCAGTACTTC
CDR3aa: CAISDGETQYF

abundance: .
v_gene: TRBV30
j_gene: TRBJ1-4
d_gene: .
CDR3nt: TGTGCCTGGAGTGTAAATTTCTGGGGCAGGAATGAAAAACTGTTTTTT
CDR3aa: CAWSVNFWGRNEKLFF

abundance: .
v_gene: TRBV7-9
j_gene: TRBJ1-4
d_gene: TRBD1
CDR3nt: TGTGCCAGCAGCTCCGACAGGGGGAGAGCTACTAATGAAAAACTGTTTTTT
CDR3aa: CASSSDRGRATNEKLFF

abundance: .
v_gene: TRBV7-2
j_gene: TRBJ1-1
d_gene: TRBD1
CDR3nt: TGTGCCAGCAGCCCCGACAGGGTGAACACTGAAGCTTTCTTT
CDR3aa: CASSPDRVNTEAFF

abundance: .
v_gene: TRBV7-2
j_gene: TRBJ1-2
d_gene: .
CDR3nt: TGTGCCAGCAGGGCTTTATACTATGGCTACACCTTC
CDR3aa: CASRALYYGYTF

abundance: .
v_gene: TRBV27
j_gene: TRBJ2-1
d_gene: .
CDR3nt: TGTGCCAGCAGGGTTGGAGGATCGAGTGAGCAGTTCTTC
CDR3aa: CASRVGGSSEQFF

abundance: once
v_gene: TRBV28
j_gene: TRBJ2-3
d_gene: TRBD2
CDR3nt: TGTGCCAGCAGCACAGGGACTAGCGGGAGGGCAGATACGCAGTATTTT
CDR3aa: CASSTGTSGRADTQYF

abundance: .
v_gene: TRBV28
j_gene: TRBJ1-2
d_gene: .
CDR3nt: TGTGCCAGCAGTGGGTTAACTGGGGACATTAACTATGGCTACACCTTC
CDR3aa: CASSGLTGDINYGYTF

abundance: .
v_gene: TRBV5-4
j_gene: TRBJ2-1
d_gene: .
CDR3nt: TGTGCCAGCAGTTCGGAGTCCCGTCCCCGGGGTGGAAATGAGCAGTTCTTC
CDR3aa: CASSSESRPRGGNEQFF